A single sample is the source of the 9 T cell receptor beta chains below, sequenced in a study of patients and donors after allogeneic stem cell transplantation. A single record per CDR3 protein comes from TCRdb applying MiXCR to the RT-PCR reads. The data hold about 230,000 distinct CDR3 sequences, with 13% to 15% observed a single time. The sequencing sample was made of blood, either unsorted or a sorted T cell fraction (not recorded which). These receptors all stem from a human donor who was either an allogeneic HSCT recipient or a stem cell or donor lymphocyte infusion donor (not recorded which). It is not recorded whose cells these are; they may come from a transplant donor.

This clonotype has a handful of counts. This sequence joins TRBV5-1 and TRBJ1-2; D might be TRBD1 (5 bases). The CDR3 has 15 residues. CDR1 is SGHRS and CDR2 is YFSETQ in the germline V gene. Trimming took 2 bases from V and 8 from J, leaving 19 bases between them. The CDR3 coding sequence is TGCGCCAGCAGCTTCCCAGGCAGAGCATCAGGGGGCTACACCTTC. Translated: CASSFPGRASGGYTF.

The V and J genes are TRBV2 and TRBJ1-1; 8 nucleotides align to TRBD1. The CDR3 has 17 residues. Trimming cost V 3 bases and J 1 base; bases outside gene matches: 10. Germline CDR1 and CDR2: SNHLY and FYNNEI. The CDR3 is CASSDPGGRGENTEAFF. CDR3 nucleotides: TGTGCCAGCAGTGACCCAGGGGGCAGGGGGGAGAACACTGAAGCTTTCTTT.

The table lists this clonotype with a few counts. V usage is TRBV7-2 and J usage is TRBJ2-3; D is unresolved. The CDR3 totals 14 residues. The V gene lost 3 bases and the J gene lost 1 base, with 8 bases spanning the gap. Germline values: CDR1 SGHTA, CDR2 FQGNSA. The CDR3 region has the DNA TGTGCCAGCAGCTTTGAGGCAGGCACAGATACGCAGTATTTT. Its protein is CASSFEAGTDTQYF.

This sequence joins TRBV18 and TRBJ1-5; D is uncertain. V lost 3 bases to trimming and J lost 7 bases, with 13 bases between them. The CDR3 has 14 amino acids. Germline values: CDR1 KGHSH, CDR2 LQKENI. For the CDR3, the DNA is TGTGCCAGCTCACCGACATTTGGATGGCAGCCCCAGCATTTT. The encoded protein is CASSPTFGWQPQHF.

This clonotype was detected many times. This sequence joins TRBV6-5 and TRBJ2-7; perhaps TRBD2 as D (6 bases). The germline V gene encodes CDR1 MNHEY and CDR2 SVGAGI. Trimming left V 2 bases short and J 7 bases short, with 12 bases between. The CDR3 is made up of 13 amino acids. In DNA, the CDR3 is TGTGCCAGCAGTTACGACAAACGGGGGGAGCAGTACTTC. The encoded protein is CASSYDKRGEQYF.

This clonotype was seen repeatedly, ten times or more. The rearrangement uses TRBV10-3 and TRBJ1-2; 9 nucleotides match TRBD1. The CDR3 totals 15 residues. V lost 4 bases to trimming and J lost 4 bases; unmatched junction nucleotides: 7. Germline CDR1 reads ENHRY; CDR2 reads SYGVKD. The chain's CDR3 is CAISAIQGALYGYTF. The CDR3 DNA sequence: TGTGCCATCAGTGCAATACAGGGGGCTCTCTATGGCTACACCTTC.

This clonotype was seen many times. CDR3 protein: CASSISGWGETQYF. CDR3 nucleotides: TGTGCCAGTAGTATATCTGGTTGGGGGGAGACCCAGTACTTC. The chain combines TRBV19 with TRBJ2-5, with D perhaps assigned TRBD1 or TRBD2 (5 bases each). CDR1 and CDR2 from the germline V gene are LNHDA and SQIVND (reference sequence). Trimming stripped 2 bases from V and 5 bases from J, with 12 bases between. There are 14 residues in the CDR3.

This clonotype was seen ten or more times. V is TRBV29-1 and J is TRBJ1-1, with 12 bases lining up with TRBD1. Per germline, CDR1 SQVTM and CDR2 ANQGSEA. The CDR3 runs to 15 residues. Trimming cost V 5 bases and J 4 bases; bases outside gene matches: 8. The CDR3 reads CSVSGTGGAGTEAFF. In DNA, the CDR3 is TGCAGCGTTTCCGGGACAGGGGGCGCGGGCACTGAAGCTTTCTTT.

This clonotype was detected many times. J is TRBJ1-5 and V is TRBV12-3 or TRBV12-4; D gene uncertain. This CDR3 is built from 16 residues. The V and J ends lost 1 base and 10 bases respectively, with 20 bases between them. CDR3 DNA sequence: TGTGCCAGCAGTTTAGGTACAGTCGCCCTCGGTGCCCCCCAGCATTTT. Translated, it gives CASSLGTVALGAPQHF.